These 7 T cell receptor beta chains came from one sample sequenced in a study of early T cells in non-severe SARS-CoV-2 infection. From the 5' RACE reads, TCRdb called clonotypes with MiXCR, one entry per CDR3 protein. The sample holds roughly 67,000 distinct CDR3 sequences; about a tenth are singletons and the top ten take 6.4%. What was sequenced was whole blood. These receptors came from an adult who was a healthcare worker with PCR-confirmed SARS-CoV-2 infection or an uninfected control (not recorded which).

This clonotype was picked up many times. This chain uses TRBV29-1 with TRBJ2-3; the D is unclear. V lost 4 bases, J lost 2 bases, and 10 bases lay in between. The V gene's germline CDR1 is SQVTM and CDR2 ANQGSEA. The CDR3 runs to 13 residues. Here the CDR3 DNA reads TGCAGCGTTGTGGGCAGGCACACAGATACGCAGTATTTT. Encoded protein: CSVVGRHTDTQYF.

In its sample, this clonotype was seen many times. The genes are TRBV29-1 and TRBJ1-1; unclear D gene. The length of the CDR3 is 12 residues. Germline lookup yields CDR1 SQVTM and CDR2 ANQGSEA. Trimming removed 4 bases from V and 0 bases from J, with 6 bases in between. The CDR3 region is CSVGQLNTEAFF. In DNA form, the CDR3 reads TGCAGCGTTGGGCAGTTGAACACTGAAGCTTTCTTT.

This clonotype was found a few times. CDR3 region: CASSFSRSGYGYTF. The CDR3 DNA reads TGTGCCAGCAGTTTCTCCAGGTCGGGCTATGGCTACACCTTC. This chain joins TRBV27 and TRBJ1-2; no firm D call. V lost 3 bases to trimming and J lost 4 bases, with 12 bases between them. CDR1 and CDR2 from the germline V gene are MNHEY and SMNVEV (reference sequence). CDR3 size: 14 residues.

This clonotype was recorded at least ten times. This sequence joins TRBV7-8 and TRBJ2-2, with 7 bases aligning to TRBD2. This CDR3 comprises 15 residues. The germline V gene encodes CDR1 SGHVS and CDR2 FQNEAQ. V trimming: 2 bases; J trimming: 8 bases; junction bases outside the gene matches: 8. CDR3 sequence (DNA): TGTGCCAGCAGCTTAAGGGACTACTCTAGTGGGGAGCTGTTTTTT. It codes for CASSLRDYSSGELFF.

V gene TRBV20-1 combines with J gene TRBJ2-1; 12 nucleotides agree with TRBD2. The CDR3 covers 15 residues. Germline CDR1 DFQATT, CDR2 SNEGSKA (reference sequence). The junction had 10 bases not matched to a gene; V was cut back by 4 bases and J by 9 bases. CDR3 in amino acids: CSATRATSGSIEQFF. In DNA, the CDR3 is TGCAGTGCTACACGAGCGACTAGCGGGAGTATTGAGCAGTTCTTC.

There are a few counts of this clonotype. The rearrangement joins TRBV5-1 to TRBJ2-7; 10 nucleotides match TRBD2. CDR3 size: 16 residues. V lost 3 bases and J lost 3; bases outside the gene matches: 9. Per the germline V gene, CDR1 is SGHRS and CDR2 is YFSETQ. CDR3 protein: CASSWAPTSGNYEQYF. The CDR3 DNA is TGCGCCAGCAGCTGGGCCCCTACTAGCGGGAACTACGAGCAGTACTTC.

This clonotype was counted ten times or more. This rearrangement joins TRBV20-1 to TRBJ1-1; TRBD1 is a possible D gene (6 bases). CDR1 DFQATT and CDR2 SNEGSKA come from the germline V gene (reference sequence). CDR3 length equals 15 residues. Between the trimmed V and J ends, which lost 8 bases and 5 bases, there was a span of 24 bases. CDR3 loop: CSSKLTYRDETEAFF. Written as DNA, the CDR3 is TGCAGTTCAAAACTCACCTACAGGGATGAGACTGAAGCTTTCTTT.